The 26 T cell receptor beta chains below were found in one sample sequenced in a study of T cells in Graves' hyperthyroidism and ophthalmopathy. The CDR3 regions of TCR beta were amplified from RNA transcripts. The study used the HTBI primer set for a first-round RT-PCR of the TCR CDR3. Via MiXCR, TCRdb re-called the multiplex PCR reads, giving one row per CDR3 protein. The sample has about 520,000 distinct CDR3 sequences; approximately 25% are singletons. The source material was blood. Every receptor here comes from a woman aged 25 to 45 with Graves' ophthalmopathy.

The table lists this clonotype with a few counts. The rearrangement uses TRBV5-1 and TRBJ2-5; D is unclear. V was shortened by 0 bases and J by 2 bases, with 8 bases between the two germline ends. The CDR3 is 14 amino acids. The V gene's germline CDR1 is SGHRS and CDR2 YFSETQ. This chain's CDR3 is CASSLVFGQETQYF. The CDR3 DNA is TGCGCCAGCAGCTTGGTTTTTGGACAAGAGACCCAGTACTTC.

With respect to this clonotype: A clone one base away is much larger, so this may be a read error. The V call is TRBV2, the J call TRBJ2-2, with D uncertain. CDR1 is SNHLY, CDR2 FYNNEI, per germline. The CDR3 sequence is 11 residues long. V was clipped by 6 bases and J by 4 bases, with 3 bases between them. CDR3 sequence: CASRLTGELFF. The CDR3 DNA follows: TGTGCCAGCAGGCTCACCGGGGAGCTGTTTTTT.

This chain connects TRBV15 to TRBJ1-1; D ambiguous. The V gene's germline CDR1 is LNHNV and CDR2 YYDKDF (reference sequence). The CDR3 is made up of 13 amino acids. Trimming cost V 5 bases and J 1 base, with 8 bases left between them. Here the CDR3 reads CATSLQKNTEAFF. CDR3 DNA sequence: TGTGCCACCAGCTTACAGAAGAACACTGAAGCTTTCTTT.

With regard to this clonotype: With a much larger clone just one base away, this may be a read error. The conserved closing phenylalanine or tryptophan is absent in this CDR3, likely reflecting a read error. The chain joins TRBV12-3 or TRBV12-4 to TRBJ1-2, with D maybe TRBD1 (6 bases). V was pared by 4 bases and J by 5 bases, with 14 bases between. The CDR3 is 14 amino acids. This chain's CDR3 is CASSWGGGGYGYTL. Here the CDR3 DNA reads TGTGCCAGCAGTTGGGGGGGCGGAGGGTATGGCTACACCCTC.

This clonotype was counted many times. V gene TRBV30 combines with J gene TRBJ1-1; D call uncertain. Germline-derived CDR1 and CDR2 are GTSNPN and SVGIG (reference sequence). CDR3 length: 14 residues. Trimming took off 7 bases at V and 0 bases at J, with 15 bases between the two ends. This CDR3 is CAFPRGPMNTEAFF. CDR3 in DNA: TGTGCCTTCCCTCGCGGACCCATGAACACTGAAGCTTTCTTT. Full variable domain (outside the CDR3, taken from reference TRBV30 and TRBJ1-1): SQTIHQWPATLVQPVGSPLSLECTVEGTSNPNLYWYRQAAGRGLQLLFYSVGIGQISSEVPQNLSASRPQDRQFILSSKKLLLSDSGFYLCAFPRGPMNTEAFFGQGTRLTVV.

The chain couples TRBV20-1 to TRBJ2-4, with 8 bases that match TRBD1. V was clipped by 4 bases and J by 2 bases; unmatched bases: 4. CDR3 length: 14 amino acids. Germline CDR1 and CDR2: DFQATT and SNEGSKA (reference sequence). The CDR3 reads CSATGGATKNIQYF. CDR3 nucleotide sequence: TGCAGTGCTACAGGGGGCGCAACCAAAAACATTCAGTACTTC.

Ten or more counts support this clonotype. The chain has TRBV2 and TRBJ1-2; unclear D gene. The CDR3 totals 12 residues. The V gene lost 4 bases and the J gene lost 3 bases, with 6 bases spanning the gap. Germline CDR1 SNHLY, CDR2 FYNNEI. CDR3 DNA: TGTGCCAGCAGTGGGACCTACTATGGCTACACCTTC. The encoded protein is CASSGTYYGYTF.

The V call is TRBV24-1, the J call TRBJ1-5; possible D gene TRBD1, 5 bases. The length of the CDR3 is 16 residues. The germline gives CDR1 KGHDR, CDR2 SFDVKD. Trimming left V 1 base short and J 5 bases short, with 14 bases between. The CDR3 region is CATSDFGRVGDQPQHF. The CDR3 DNA sequence: TGTGCCACCAGTGATTTCGGCAGGGTAGGCGATCAGCCCCAGCATTTT.

In its sample, this clonotype was seen many times. The rearrangement joins TRBV7-2 to TRBJ1-5; the D is unclear. The length of the CDR3 is 14 residues. Germline V gene lookup returns CDR1 SGHTA and CDR2 FQGNSA. Trimming pared 1 base from V and 5 bases from J, leaving 9 bases between. CDR3: CASSLVGADQPQHF. The CDR3 region has the DNA TGTGCCAGCAGCTTAGTTGGAGCGGATCAGCCCCAGCATTTT.

The J gene is TRBJ2-5, the V gene TRBV10-2, with D maybe TRBD1 (6 bases). With 0 bases removed from V and 1 base from J, the gap between germline ends came to 9 bases. Per the germline V gene, CDR1 is WSHSY and CDR2 is SAAADI. The CDR3 runs 15 residues. For the CDR3, the DNA is TGCGCCAGCAGTGAGTCCCAGGACAGCCAAGAGACCCAGTACTTC. As protein: CASSESQDSQETQYF.

This clonotype was seen at least ten times. V is TRBV27 and J is TRBJ2-6, with D perhaps TRBD1 (6 bases). The CDR3 is 17 amino acids. V was pared by 4 bases and J by 0 bases, with 13 bases between. Germline V gene sequence: CDR1 MNHEY, CDR2 SMNVEV (reference sequence). Here the CDR3 DNA reads TGTGCCAGCAGTTCCCGGGACATTCTCTCTGGGGCCAACGTCCTGACTTTC. Translation: CASSSRDILSGANVLTF.

The chain has TRBV6-1 and TRBJ2-2; D uncertain. The CDR3 has 16 residues. Deletions cut 8 bases from V and 6 bases from J, with 22 bases between. The germline gives CDR1 MNHNS, CDR2 SASEGT. CDR3 sequence: CASQLFSPRIAGELFF. The CDR3 DNA follows: TGTGCCAGCCAGCTGTTTTCCCCTCGTATCGCCGGGGAGCTGTTTTTT.

The chain is built from TRBV6-2 or TRBV6-3 and TRBJ1-1, with 7 nucleotides matching TRBD1. Germline V gene sequence: CDR1 MNHEY, CDR2 SVGEGT. The CDR3 extends over 15 amino acids. V lost 5 bases, J lost 1 base, and 7 bases stayed unmatched. The CDR3, as DNA: TGTGCCAGCAGTACCTACAGGGGACCGAACACTGAAGCTTTCTTT. Protein: CASSTYRGPNTEAFF.

This clonotype came up many times. The chain couples TRBV28 to TRBJ1-1, with 8 nucleotides matching TRBD1. V was clipped by 3 bases and J by 5 bases; unmatched bases: 8. The CDR3 is made up of 15 amino acids. Germline CDR1 reads MDHEN; CDR2 reads SYDVKM. CDR3 sequence (DNA): TGTGCCAGCAGTTTGCTGCAGGGGGCCGGAACTGAAGCTTTCTTT. Encoded protein: CASSLLQGAGTEAFF.

This clonotype was found a few times. CDR3 sequence reads: CASSVPGRNTGELFF. CDR3 in DNA: TGTGCCAGCAGCGTACCGGGACGTAACACCGGGGAGCTGTTTTTT. V and J are TRBV28 and TRBJ2-2; the D call may be TRBD1 or TRBD2 (5 bases each). V was shortened by 6 bases and J by 2 bases, with 13 bases between the two germline ends. CDR1 MDHEN and CDR2 SYDVKM come from the germline V gene. This CDR3 spans 15 amino acids.

A few counts support this clonotype. This chain links TRBV5-1 with TRBJ2-7; TRBD1 aligns across 8 bases. Germline CDR1 is SGHRS and CDR2 is YFSETQ. The CDR3 is 15 residues long. After removal of 8 bases from V and 3 bases from J, the junction contained 13 bases not matched to a gene. CDR3: CARDFQGAEFYEQYF. DNA for the CDR3: TGCGCCAGGGACTTTCAGGGGGCGGAGTTCTACGAGCAGTACTTC.

The chain employs TRBV19 and TRBJ2-5; 8 bases match TRBD2. CDR3 length: 17 amino acids. Germline V gives CDR1 LNHDA, CDR2 SQIVND (reference sequence). V lost 0 bases, J lost 5 bases, and 11 bases stayed unmatched. In DNA, the CDR3 is TGTGCCAGTAGTATAGATGGAACTAGCGGAGCGCTGGAGACCCAGTACTTC. It yields the protein CASSIDGTSGALETQYF.

This clonotype came up many times. V and J are TRBV2 and TRBJ1-2, with 10 bases aligning to TRBD1. The CDR3 is 13 residues long. Germline CDR1 and CDR2: SNHLY and FYNNEI. Trimming at V came to 7 bases and at J to 5 bases, leaving 4 bases not matched to a gene. Here the CDR3 reads CASTLGQGYGYTF. DNA for the CDR3: TGTGCCAGCACCTTGGGACAGGGGTATGGCTACACCTTC.

Many counts were recorded for this clonotype. The rearrangement joins TRBV5-1 to TRBJ1-2; D might be TRBD1 (6 bases). CDR1 and CDR2 (germline): SGHRS, YFSETQ. CDR3 size: 15 residues. Trimming shortened V by 4 bases and J by 0 bases, and 13 bases separated the two germline ends. The CDR3 loop is CASSIQQGPNYGYTF. The DNA of the CDR3 is TGCGCCAGCAGCATACAACAGGGACCTAACTATGGCTACACCTTC. The whole variable domain, remainder taken from reference TRBV5-1 and TRBJ1-2, is KAGVTQTPRYLIKTRGQQVTLSCSPISGHRSVSWYQQTPGQGLQFLFEYFSETQRNKGNFPGRFSGRQFSNSRSEMNVSTLELGDSALYLCASSIQQGPNYGYTFGSGTRLTVV.

This clonotype was counted many times. The chain joins TRBV12-3 or TRBV12-4 to TRBJ1-1; D unresolved. This CDR3 comprises 13 residues. Trimming cost V 7 bases and J 3 bases, with 12 bases left between them. CDR3 region: CASTAPVDTEAFF. CDR3 DNA: TGTGCCAGCACCGCCCCGGTAGACACTGAAGCTTTCTTT.

The chain couples TRBV12-3 or TRBV12-4 to TRBJ1-2, with 12 bases that match TRBD1. The CDR3 has 16 residues. V was clipped by 5 bases and J by 4 bases; unmatched bases: 8. CDR3 in amino acids: CASSLGTGGVFYGYTF. The CDR3 coding sequence is TGTGCCAGCAGTCTCGGGACAGGGGGCGTTTTCTATGGCTACACCTTC.

The chain couples TRBV7-9 to TRBJ1-2, with TRBD1 as a possible D gene (5 bases). Trimming removed 1 base at V and 8 bases at J, with 11 bases between. The V gene's germline CDR1 is SEHNR and CDR2 FQNEAQ (reference sequence). The CDR3 spans 13 residues. CDR3 coding DNA: TGTGCCAGCAGCTTAGTTGGAGGGGACGGCTACACCTTC. This sequence encodes CASSLVGGDGYTF. Combining the CDR3 with reference TRBV7-9 and TRBJ1-2 gives the whole variable domain DTGVSQNPRHKITKRGQNVTFRCDPISEHNRLYWYRQTLGQGPEFLTYFQNEAQLEKSRLLSDRFSAERPKGSFSTLEIQRTEQGDSAMYLCASSLVGGDGYTFGSGTRLTVV.

This clonotype appeared many times. The chain carries TRBV16 and TRBJ2-5; TRBD2 is a possible D gene (6 bases). CDR3 length: 15 amino acids. CDR1 is KGHSY and CDR2 is FQNENV in the germline V gene. The V end was cut by 0 bases, the J end by 1 base, with 9 bases between. The CDR3 reads CASSQSVGGQETQYF. The CDR3 nucleotides read TGTGCCAGCAGCCAATCGGTCGGGGGCCAAGAGACCCAGTACTTC. The full variable domain, rest sourced from reference TRBV16 and TRBJ2-5, is GEEVAQTPKHLVRGEGQKAKLYCAPIKGHSYVFWYQQVLKNEFKFLISFQNENVFDETGMPKERFSAKCLPNSPCSLEIQATKLEDSAVYFCASSQSVGGQETQYFGPGTRLLVL.

This clonotype was seen many times. The chain joins TRBV6-5 to TRBJ1-1; no clear D gene. Trimming shortened V by 4 bases and J by 4 bases, and 19 bases separated the two germline ends. Germline CDR1 reads MNHEY; CDR2 reads SVGAGI. This CDR3 contains 16 residues. CDR3 loop: CASSLGFHRAFTEAFF. The CDR3 DNA sequence: TGTGCCAGCAGTTTGGGATTTCACCGGGCATTCACTGAAGCTTTCTTT.

This clonotype has a handful of counts. The chain employs TRBV12-3 or TRBV12-4 and TRBJ1-2, with D maybe TRBD1 (5 bases). Trimming stripped 0 bases from V and 8 bases from J, with 10 bases between. The CDR3 contains 13 residues. CDR3 sequence: CASSLAQAEGYTF. CDR3 bases: TGTGCCAGCAGTTTAGCACAGGCCGAGGGCTACACCTTC.

At least ten counts were recorded for this clonotype. The chain joins TRBV20-1 to TRBJ1-5; 7 bases are a match to TRBD1. J was trimmed by 6 bases and V by 6 bases; bases with no gene match: 8. CDR1 and CDR2 (germline): DFQATT, SNEGSKA (reference sequence). The CDR3 is 13 residues long. The CDR3 nucleotides read TGCAGTGCGGAAGGGGGCGGTGGTCAGCCCCAGCATTTT. This sequence encodes CSAEGGGGQPQHF.